The entry below gives a single T cell receptor (beta chain) sequence along with its context. Its antigen target is currently unknown. Base qualities are missing; no much larger clone stands one base away. This sample stems from a study of control samples from healthy donors and cancer patients (dated by TCRdb to the early 2020s). Counted from cysteine to phenylalanine, this CDR3 has 16 amino acids. The entry retains the CDR3 DNA only, 48 bases that are in frame from base 1. The junction carries 22 bases between V and J, which are trimmed by 5 bases and 5 bases respectively. The germline V gene supplies CDR1 SGHAT and CDR2 FQNNGV. Libraries were made using the immunoSEQ multiplex PCR assay. TCRdb's version of the immuneACCESS table is confined to in-frame rearrangements and falls short of the full clone set. An unresolved V gene accounts for under half of the shortfall where checked; the remainder is of unknown origin. Within this sample are fewer than 200,000 clones, with 88% of them counted one time only. The ten most abundant clones make up approximately 4.9% of the sample.

This chain joins TRBV11-2 to TRBJ2-7; the D gene cannot be resolved beyond TRBD1 or TRBD2, each matching 5 bases. The TCR originated in a woman in her twenties or thirties in good health. Material: blood. The DNA reads TGTGCCAGCAGCCACCCCTTGGGGGTAGGGGTCAACGAGCAGTACTTC. This gives the protein CASSHPLGVGVNEQYF. With all but the CDR3 taken from the reference TRBV11-2 and TRBJ2-7 genes, the full variable domain is: EAGVAQSPRYKIIEKRQSVAFWCNPISGHATLYWYQQILGQGPKLLIQFQNNGVVDDSQLPKDRFSAERLKGVDSTLKIQPAKLEDSAVYLCASSHPLGVGVNEQYFGPGTRLTVT.